The 31 T cell receptor beta chains reported below all come from one sample, sequenced in a study of cytomegalovirus exposure and HLA in healthy donors. The PCR employed 60 Vbeta primers together with 13 Jbeta primers. Assay: immunoSEQ multiplex PCR; the TCRdb copy retains only in-frame clones and omits some. The sample carries 65,000 to 95,000 clones, 65% to 80% recorded once. Sequencing was carried out using PBMCs. The receptors stem from a man aged 65 to 85 in good health and CMV-seronegative.

This clone came up a few times. V gene TRBV6-1 combines with J gene TRBJ1-5; D ambiguous. Germline values: CDR1 MNHNS, CDR2 SASEGT. V lost 0 bases and J 7 bases, leaving 7 bases between the germline ends. The CDR3 consists of 13 residues. The CDR3 region is CASSEARGQPQHF. The CDR3 nucleotides are TGTGCCAGCAGTGAAGCGAGAGGGCAGCCCCAGCATTTT.

The genes are TRBV2 and TRBJ2-1, with a possible D match to TRBD2 (5 bases). Germline V lookup: CDR1 SNHLY, CDR2 FYNNEI. The CDR3 runs to 15 residues. Trimming cost V 2 bases and J 7 bases, with 15 bases left between them. The DNA for the CDR3 is TGTGCCAGCAGTGAAATGACGCCTAGCAGGAATGAGCAGTTCTTC. Translation gives CASSEMTPSRNEQFF. The variable domain in full, completed from reference TRBV2 and TRBJ2-1, reads EPEVTQTPSHQVTQMGQEVILRCVPISNHLYFYWYRQILGQKVEFLVSFYNNEISEKSEIFDDQFSVERPDGSNFTLKIRSTKLEDSAMYFCASSEMTPSRNEQFFGPGTRLTVL.

The sample holds a few counts of this clone. V and J are TRBV6-6 and TRBJ1-5; no clear D gene. Germline values: CDR1 MNHNY, CDR2 SVGAGI (reference sequence). V was clipped by 0 bases and J by 0 bases, with 3 bases between them. The CDR3 covers 14 residues. CDR3 coding DNA: TGTGCCAGCAGTTACTCTAATAGCAATCAGCCCCAGCATTTT. Its translation: CASSYSNSNQPQHF.

The rearrangement joins TRBV18 to TRBJ1-5, with 8 nucleotides matching TRBD1. Germline V gene lookup returns CDR1 KGHSH and CDR2 LQKENI. The V and J ends lost 5 bases and 0 bases, in that order; junction bases with no gene match: 6. CDR3 length: 16 residues. The CDR3 loop is CASSSTGQVSNQPQHF. The CDR3 DNA reads TGTGCCAGCTCATCAACGGGACAGGTTAGCAATCAGCCCCAGCATTTT.

The chain uses TRBV30 and TRBJ2-1; 12 nucleotides align to TRBD2. This CDR3 comprises 14 residues. The germline V gene has CDR1 GTSNPN and CDR2 SVGIG (reference sequence). Trimming cost V 0 bases and J 9 bases; bases outside gene matches: 3. CDR3 in DNA: TGTGCCTGGAGTGTACTAGCGGGAGGCGGTGAGCAGTTCTTC. Translation: CAWSVLAGGGEQFF.

The chain uses TRBV30 and TRBJ2-1; D is perhaps TRBD2 (6 bases). The germline CDR1 and CDR2 sequences are GTSNPN and SVGIG (reference sequence). V lost 3 bases, J lost 9 bases, and 18 bases lay in between. The CDR3 has 14 amino acids. CDR3 loop: CAWRWGGIKGEQFF. DNA of the CDR3: TGTGCCTGGAGGTGGGGCGGGATAAAGGGTGAGCAGTTCTTC.

The chain employs TRBV19 and TRBJ1-4; 7 nucleotides align to TRBD1. This CDR3 comprises 15 residues. The V segment lost 6 bases and the J segment 2 bases; nucleotides outside the gene matches: 6. CDR1 and CDR2 (germline): LNHDA, SQIVND (reference sequence). CDR3 coding DNA: TGTGCCAGTAGGCCAAAGGGACAGACTAATGAAAAACTGTTTTTT. The encoded protein is CASRPKGQTNEKLFF.

This clone was recorded only once. This rearrangement joins TRBV9 to TRBJ2-1; perhaps TRBD1 as D (5 bases). Trimming took 4 bases from V and 2 from J, leaving 16 bases between them. The CDR3 is 16 amino acids. Germline V gene sequence: CDR1 SGDLS, CDR2 YYNGEE. Here the CDR3 DNA reads TGTGCCAGCAGCCCACTGGGGCGATACGCCTACAATGAGCAGTTCTTC. It codes for CASSPLGRYAYNEQFF.

This chain connects TRBV30 to TRBJ2-4; D perhaps matches TRBD2 (5 bases). Germline CDR1 reads GTSNPN; CDR2 reads SVGIG (reference sequence). Trimming removed 4 bases at V and 9 bases at J, with 10 bases between. The CDR3 consists of 11 residues. The CDR3 DNA is TGTGCCTGGAACGCTGAGGGCATTCAGTACTTC. This encodes CAWNAEGIQYF.

The gene calls are TRBV27 and TRBJ2-7; TRBD1 matches at 10 bases. V lost 6 bases, J lost 4 bases, and 0 bases stayed unmatched. CDR3 length: 12 residues. Germline lookup yields CDR1 MNHEY and CDR2 SMNVEV (reference sequence). CDR3 region: CASRGQGYEQYF. CDR3 bases: TGTGCCAGCAGGGGACAGGGGTACGAGCAGTACTTC.

CDR3 in amino acids: CASVLGGAYNEQFF. The CDR3 DNA follows: TGTGCCAGCGTTCTTGGCGGGGCTTACAATGAGCAGTTCTTC. The chain links TRBV11-2 to TRBJ2-1; D perhaps matches TRBD2 (6 bases). Trimming pared 8 bases from V and 4 bases from J, leaving 15 bases between. The germline gives CDR1 SGHAT, CDR2 FQNNGV. The CDR3 length is 14 residues.

This clone was counted once. The V gene is TRBV7-2, the J gene TRBJ2-3, with a possible D match to TRBD2 (6 bases). The CDR3 consists of 17 residues. The germline gives CDR1 SGHTA, CDR2 FQGNSA. Trimming took 4 bases from V and 0 from J, leaving 17 bases between them. DNA for the CDR3: TGTGCCAGCAGCTCAGGCCCCCGAGGGACTAGCACAGATACGCAGTATTTT. This gives the protein CASSSGPRGTSTDTQYF.

The rearrangement joins TRBV10-3 to TRBJ2-3; 8 nucleotides align to TRBD1. The CDR3 consists of 16 residues. Per germline, CDR1 ENHRY and CDR2 SYGVKD. V trimming: 0 bases; J trimming: 5 bases; junction bases outside the gene matches: 7. CDR3 loop: CAISESQGASGDTQYF. The CDR3 DNA sequence: TGTGCCATCAGTGAGTCGCAGGGGGCGTCAGGAGATACGCAGTATTTT.

This sequence joins TRBV5-4 and TRBJ1-6; perhaps TRBD1 as D (6 bases). The CDR3 extends over 17 amino acids. V was trimmed by 3 bases and J by 3 bases, leaving 16 bases between them. Germline values: CDR1 SGHNT, CDR2 YYREEE (reference sequence). The chain's CDR3 is CASSSSRQELYNSPLHF. CDR3 in DNA: TGTGCCAGCAGCTCCTCAAGACAGGAACTCTATAATTCACCCCTCCACTTT.

The gene calls are TRBV6-5 and TRBJ1-1; possibly TRBD1 for D (6 bases). V gave up 6 bases and J gave up 1 base, with 12 bases separating them. The CDR3 spans 14 residues. CDR1 and CDR2 (germline): MNHEY, SVGAGI. The CDR3 protein is CASSLQGWNTEAFF. The CDR3 DNA follows: TGTGCCAGCAGCCTACAGGGTTGGAACACTGAAGCTTTCTTT.

This clone was detected only a few times. V and J are TRBV29-1 and TRBJ1-3; a weak D match, TRBD1 (5 bases). Germline values: CDR1 SQVTM, CDR2 ANQGSEA. V was clipped by 2 bases and J by 4 bases, with 9 bases between them. There are 13 residues in the CDR3. The CDR3 DNA is TGCAGCGTTGAATCGGGGGACGGAAACACCATATATTTT. It encodes CSVESGDGNTIYF.

This clone has more than one count but fewer than ten. The chain is built from TRBV28 and TRBJ2-7; D ambiguous. The germline gives CDR1 MDHEN, CDR2 SYDVKM. V lost 8 bases to trimming and J lost 3 bases, with 8 bases between them. The CDR3 consists of 11 residues. The CDR3 protein is CASRGFYEQYF. CDR3 DNA sequence: TGTGCCAGCCGCGGCTTCTACGAGCAGTACTTC.

In the case of this clone: The same CDR3 can be traced to other DNA sequences in this sample. The chain links TRBV29-1 to TRBJ2-7; TRBD2 is a possible D gene (5 bases). The V gene's germline CDR1 is SQVTM and CDR2 ANQGSEA. Trimming shortened V by 6 bases and J by 8 bases, and 14 bases separated the two germline ends. The CDR3 is 11 residues long. CDR3 loop: CSVPVGSKQYF. CDR3 sequence (DNA): TGCAGCGTCCCAGTGGGGAGCAAGCAGTACTTC.

Only a few counts were recorded for this clone. V gene TRBV7-9 combines with J gene TRBJ1-4; no clear D gene. Trimming took off 5 bases at V and 7 bases at J, with 17 bases between the two ends. CDR3 length equals 15 residues. CDR1 is SEHNR and CDR2 is FQNEAQ in the germline V gene (reference sequence). The chain's CDR3 is CASSPSGLVGEKLFF. CDR3 nucleotides: TGTGCCAGCAGCCCGAGCGGTTTGGTGGGTGAAAAACTGTTTTTT.

The CDR3: CASSPRLTDGGTEAFF. The CDR3 DNA reads TGTGCCAGCTCACCACGGTTGACAGACGGGGGTACTGAAGCTTTCTTT. The V call is TRBV18, the J call TRBJ1-1, with D maybe TRBD1 (5 bases). The CDR3 length is 16 residues. CDR1 and CDR2 from the germline V gene are KGHSH and LQKENI. Trimming cost V 1 base and J 5 bases, with 17 bases left between them.

V is TRBV5-1 and J is TRBJ1-1; 8 bases are a match to TRBD1. The V and J ends lost 0 bases and 3 bases, in that order; junction bases with no gene match: 19. Germline loops: CDR1 SGHRS, CDR2 YFSETQ. The CDR3 is 20 amino acids. This CDR3 is CASSLVGPRAGGARDTEAFF. The CDR3 bases are TGCGCCAGCAGCTTGGTCGGCCCTCGGGCAGGGGGCGCGAGGGACACTGAAGCTTTCTTT.

This clone was picked up a small number of times. V and J are TRBV7-2 and TRBJ2-1; the D gene is possibly TRBD2 (6 bases). Per the germline V gene, CDR1 is SGHTA and CDR2 is FQGNSA. The CDR3 extends over 17 amino acids. V gave up 1 base and J gave up 2 bases, with 15 bases separating them. CDR3: CASSLGGTSPPYNEQFF. The CDR3 DNA reads TGTGCCAGCAGCTTAGGAGGAACTAGCCCGCCCTACAATGAGCAGTTCTTC.

The chain links TRBV11-2 to TRBJ2-2; TRBD2 is a possible D gene (7 bases). From germline, CDR1 is SGHAT and CDR2 FQNNGV. The ends were cut back, 4 bases at V and 9 bases at J, with 18 bases in the middle. CDR3 length: 15 residues. The CDR3 nucleotides read TGTGCCAGCAGCTCCCGGGGGGCGGGATTGCGGGAGCTGTTTTTT. This sequence encodes CASSSRGAGLRELFF.

The chain combines TRBV2 with TRBJ1-2; D not resolved. The germline V gene encodes CDR1 SNHLY and CDR2 FYNNEI. The V gene lost 4 bases and the J gene lost 4 bases, with 16 bases spanning the gap. The CDR3 extends over 15 amino acids. DNA for the CDR3: TGTGCCAGCAGTGTGGAAAGGGAGGCAGGCTATGGCTACACCTTC. Its translation is CASSVEREAGYGYTF. The entire variable domain, with the rest obtained from reference TRBV2 and TRBJ1-2, is as follows: EPEVTQTPSHQVTQMGQEVILRCVPISNHLYFYWYRQILGQKVEFLVSFYNNEISEKSEIFDDQFSVERPDGSNFTLKIRSTKLEDSAMYFCASSVEREAGYGYTFGSGTRLTVV.

This chain uses TRBV4-3 with TRBJ2-3; possible D gene TRBD2, 6 bases. The CDR3 totals 16 residues. V lost 1 base to trimming and J lost 5 bases, with 16 bases between them. Germline loops: CDR1 LGHNA, CDR2 YSLEER. The CDR3 loop reads CASSQVGLTGLDTQYF. CDR3 DNA: TGCGCCAGCAGCCAAGTGGGGCTAACGGGACTAGATACGCAGTATTTT.

The chain joins TRBV6-5 to TRBJ2-5, with a weak D call TRBD1 (6 bases). CDR1 and CDR2 (germline): MNHEY, SVGAGI. V lost 6 bases, J lost 11 bases, and 19 bases lay in between. This CDR3 spans 13 amino acids. The CDR3 reads CASSQGGRGEQYF. In DNA, the CDR3 is TGTGCCAGCAGCCAAGGGGGACGTGGGGAGCAGTACTTC.

V and J are TRBV5-1 and TRBJ1-1, with D unresolved. Germline CDR1 and CDR2: SGHRS and YFSETQ. V lost 4 bases, J lost 11 bases, and 15 bases lay in between. The CDR3 covers 12 residues. CDR3 loop: CASSEDLGAAFF. DNA of the CDR3: TGCGCCAGCAGCGAGGATCTTGGCGCGGCTTTCTTT.

This clone was detected only a few times. The chain has TRBV27 and TRBJ1-1; D possibly corresponds to TRBD1 (5 bases). The CDR3 consists of 14 residues. Germline CDR1 reads MNHEY; CDR2 reads SMNVEV (reference sequence). Between the trimmed V and J ends, which lost 7 bases and 5 bases, there was a span of 17 bases. CDR3 residues: CASNMVRGRTEAFF. In DNA form, the CDR3 reads TGTGCCAGCAATATGGTTAGGGGAAGGACTGAAGCTTTCTTT.

The CDR3 here is CASSLGLAVTDTQYF. CDR3 DNA sequence: TGTGCCAGCTCACTCGGACTAGCGGTCACAGATACGCAGTATTTT. The chain is built from TRBV18 and TRBJ2-3; 10 nucleotides line up with TRBD2. V lost 4 bases and J lost 2; bases outside the gene matches: 3. CDR1 and CDR2 from the germline V gene are KGHSH and LQKENI. The CDR3 runs to 15 residues. Supplemented by reference TRBV18 and TRBJ2-3, the full variable domain reads NAGVMQNPRHLVRRRGQEARLRCSPMKGHSHVYWYRQLPEEGLKFMVYLQKENIIDESGMPKERFSAEFPKEGPSILRIQQVVRGDSAAYFCASSLGLAVTDTQYFGPGTRLTVL.

The table lists this clone with a few counts. The chain carries TRBV6-5 and TRBJ2-7; D uncertain. The CDR3 consists of 11 residues. V lost 4 bases, J lost 3 bases, and 4 bases lay in between. Germline values: CDR1 MNHEY, CDR2 SVGAGI. The CDR3 nucleotides are TGTGCCAGCAGTTCCCACTACGAGCAGTACTTC. This encodes CASSSHYEQYF.

The rearrangement joins TRBV7-2 to TRBJ1-4, with 8 positions matching TRBD1. V shed 5 bases, J shed 5 bases, and the junction held 10 bases outside the gene matches. CDR3 length: 16 amino acids. Germline CDR1 reads SGHTA; CDR2 reads FQGNSA. The CDR3 spells CASSPLSQGGNEKLFF. The CDR3 nucleotides read TGTGCCAGCAGCCCTCTATCACAGGGGGGGAATGAAAAACTGTTTTTT.